These 2 T cell receptor beta chains came from one sample sequenced in a study of OX40 agonist ivuxolimab in advanced cancers. Sequencing used immunoSEQ multiplex PCR; TCRdb keeps in-frame clones, though not all of them. The sample records tens of thousands of clones, roughly 90% being singletons. Here the sequenced sample was CD4+ or CD8+ T cells sorted from blood, taken in a trial of the OX40 agonist ivuxolimab. The source of these receptors is an adult with an advanced solid tumor such as melanoma, head and neck, liver or kidney cancer.

J is TRBJ2-7 and V is TRBV7-6, with TRBD2 as a possible D gene (7 bases). With 4 bases removed from V and 0 bases from J, the gap between germline ends came to 28 bases. Germline assignment: CDR1 SGHVS and CDR2 FNYEAQ. The CDR3 contains 20 residues. CDR3 DNA: TGTGCCAGCAGCTCGTTATCAGGGGTTCGCGGGAGCCTATGCTCCTACGAGCAGTACTTC. Amino acid sequence: CASSSLSGVRGSLCSYEQYF. Full variable domain (remainder filled in from reference TRBV7-6 and TRBJ2-7): GAGVSQSPRYKVTKRGQDVALRCDPISGHVSLYWYRQALGQGPEFLTYFNYEAQQDKSGLPNDRFSAERPEGSISTLTIQRTEQRDSAMYRCASSSLSGVRGSLCSYEQYFGPGTRLTVT.

J is TRBJ1-2 and V is TRBV2; D is perhaps TRBD1 (5 bases). V lost 2 bases and J lost 5, with 12 bases in between. Germline lookup yields CDR1 SNHLY and CDR2 FYNNEI. The CDR3 contains 14 residues. CDR3 amino acids: CASSEIREGYGYTF. The CDR3 DNA follows: TGTGCCAGCAGTGAAATCAGGGAGGGGTATGGCTACACCTTC.